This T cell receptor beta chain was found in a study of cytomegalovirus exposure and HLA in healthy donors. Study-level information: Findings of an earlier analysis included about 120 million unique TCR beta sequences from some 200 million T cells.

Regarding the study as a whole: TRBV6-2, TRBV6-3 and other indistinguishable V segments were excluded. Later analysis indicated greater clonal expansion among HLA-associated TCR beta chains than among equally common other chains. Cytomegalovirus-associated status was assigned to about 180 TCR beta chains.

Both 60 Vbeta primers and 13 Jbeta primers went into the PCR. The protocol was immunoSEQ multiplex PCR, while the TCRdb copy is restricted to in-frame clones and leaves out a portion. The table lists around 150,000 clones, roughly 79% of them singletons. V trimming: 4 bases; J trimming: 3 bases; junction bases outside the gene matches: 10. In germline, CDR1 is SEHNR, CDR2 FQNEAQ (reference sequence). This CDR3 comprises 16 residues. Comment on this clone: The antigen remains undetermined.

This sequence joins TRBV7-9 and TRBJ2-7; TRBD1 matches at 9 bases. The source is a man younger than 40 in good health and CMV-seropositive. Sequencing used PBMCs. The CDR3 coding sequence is TGTGCCAGCAGCTCCGAAACTCAGACAGGGGGCTACGAGCAGTACTTC. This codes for CASSSETQTGGYEQYF.